Listed below are T cell receptor beta chains from one sample, sequenced in a study of breast tumors, draining lymph nodes, adjacent tissues. TCRdb itself ran the multiplex PCR reads through MiXCR, one entry per CDR3 protein. The table has approximately 140,000 distinct CDR3 sequences, approximately 32% seen once. Source material: axillary lymph node tissue. All receptors come from a female donor with breast cancer. Some clones in this sample may be carry-over from other donors' samples. Both conserved end residues are part of each CDR3. D genes are given only for firm matches. Size values are once, few and many counts, or a class for expanded clones, and some rows have none.

>TRBV12-3/TRBV12-4|TRBJ1-4|many|-
CASSFEGGVANEKLFF
TGTGCCAGCAGTTTTGAGGGAGGGGTGGCTAATGAAAAACTGTTTTTT
>TRBV29-1|TRBJ1-2|many|-
CSVEVLDGYTF
TGCAGCGTTGAAGTTTTGGATGGCTACACCTTC
>TRBV10-3|TRBJ1-5|many|-
CAISGGEQPQHF
TGTGCCATCAGTGGAGGGGAACAGCCCCAGCATTTT
>TRBV7-9|TRBJ2-5|many|-
CASSLEAGSLKTQYF
TGTGCCAGCAGCTTGGAGGCAGGGAGTTTGAAGACCCAGTACTTC
>TRBV9|TRBJ1-1|-|-
CASSEGPTRTEAFF
TGTGCCAGCAGCGAAGGGCCCACACGAACTGAAGCTTTCTTT
>TRBV9|TRBJ1-2|-|-
CASSYRTTNYGYTF
TGTGCCAGCAGTTATAGGACAACTAACTATGGCTACACCTTC
>TRBV20-1|TRBJ2-5|-|-
CSARKGRGVSETQYF
TGCAGTGCGAGGAAAGGGCGGGGAGTCTCAGAGACCCAGTACTTC
>TRBV24-1|TRBJ1-3|many|-
CATSELGNTIYF
TGTGCCACCAGTGAACTGGGCAACACCATATATTTT
>TRBV20-1|TRBJ1-2|many|-
CSAREAQGYGYTF
TGCAGTGCTAGAGAGGCACAGGGCTATGGCTACACCTTC
>TRBV20-1|TRBJ2-7|many|-
CSARKQVSSYEQYF
TGCAGTGCTAGAAAACAGGTCAGCTCCTACGAGCAGTACTTC
>TRBV15|TRBJ2-7|-|TRBD2
CATSRGLAEAYEQYF
TGCGCCACCAGCCGAGGCCTAGCGGAGGCCTACGAGCAGTACTTC
>TRBV27|TRBJ2-1|-|-
CASSLSGYGDNEQFF
TGTGCCAGCAGTTTATCGGGGTACGGAGACAATGAGCAGTTCTTC
>TRBV7-2|TRBJ2-7|many|TRBD2
CASSLVGGVGQYF
TGTGCCAGCAGCTTAGTCGGGGGGGTAGGGCAGTACTTC
>TRBV7-2|TRBJ2-1|-|TRBD2
CASNVLAGGQFF
TGTGCCAGCAACGTCCTAGCGGGGGGGCAGTTCTTC
>TRBV20-1|TRBJ1-5|-|-
CSAQKQGSQPQHF
TGCAGTGCTCAGAAACAGGGTAGTCAGCCCCAGCACTTT
>TRBV7-8|TRBJ1-4|-|-
CASSLAVGGEKLFF
TGTGCCAGCAGCTTAGCGGTGGGGGGGGAAAAACTGTTTTTT
>TRBV5-1|TRBJ2-6|many|-
CASSPGHSSGANVLTF
TGCGCCAGCAGCCCAGGACACTCCTCTGGGGCCAACGTCCTGACTTTC
>TRBV4-2|TRBJ2-5|many|TRBD2
CASSQGGSGGTQETQYF
TGTGCCAGCAGCCAAGGGGGTAGCGGGGGGACCCAAGAGACCCAGTACTTC
>TRBV4-2|TRBJ2-2|many|-
CASSQEKAGSSGELFF
TGTGCCAGCAGCCAAGAAAAGGCAGGGTCGAGCGGGGAGCTGTTTTTT
>TRBV29-1|TRBJ1-3|many|TRBD1
CSVALGTGGNTIYF
TGCAGCGTTGCCCTCGGGACAGGGGGAAACACCATATATTTT
>TRBV5-5|TRBJ2-7|once|-
CASSLAVTSYEQYF
TGTGCCAGCAGCTTGGCGGTCACCTCCTACGAGCAGTACTTC
>TRBV6-2/TRBV6-3|TRBJ2-5|-|TRBD1
CASRGGQGTRTETQYF
TGTGCCAGCAGGGGAGGACAGGGGACTCGTACTGAGACCCAGTACTTC
>TRBV5-6|TRBJ2-5|once|-
CASSFAGAPQETQYF
TGTGCCAGCAGCTTCGCCGGGGCACCCCAAGAGACCCAGTACTTC
>TRBV18|TRBJ2-2|many|-
CASSPTSSITGELFF
TGTGCCAGCTCACCAACCTCCTCCATCACCGGGGAGCTGTTTTTT
>TRBV6-5|TRBJ1-4|many|-
CASSYEGGNEKLFF
TGTGCCAGCAGTTATGAGGGGGGTAATGAAAAACTGTTTTTT
>TRBV20-1|TRBJ1-4|many|TRBD1
CSAKQGGNEKLFF
TGCAGTGCCAAACAGGGGGGTAATGAAAAACTGTTTTTT
>TRBV5-1|TRBJ2-1|-|-
CASSSGGGFPVYEQFF
TGTGCCAGCAGCTCGGGCGGGGGCTTCCCAGTCTATGAGCAGTTCTTC
>TRBV6-1|TRBJ1-6|-|-
CASRDGADNNSPLHF
TGTGCCAGCAGGGACGGAGCGGACAACAATTCACCCCTCCACTTT
>TRBV9|TRBJ1-6|-|-
CASSVGDNSPLHF
TGTGCCAGCAGCGTAGGAGACAATTCACCCCTCCACTTT
>TRBV19|TRBJ1-5|many|-
CASSFRPQYSNQPQHF
TGTGCCAGTAGTTTCCGACCTCAATATAGCAATCAGCCCCAGCATTTT
>TRBV7-3|TRBJ2-2|many|TRBD1
CASSPGDRLYTGELFF
TGTGCCAGCAGCCCCGGGGACAGGCTGTACACCGGGGAGCTGTTTTTT
>TRBV11-2|TRBJ1-6|-|-
CASSLAYRPDSPLHF
TGTGCCAGCAGCTTAGCATACCGGCCGGATTCACCCCTCCACTTT
>TRBV13|TRBJ1-3|-|-
CASSRPGVPGNTIYF
TGTGCCAGCAGCCGACCCGGCGTTCCAGGAAACACCATATATTTT
>TRBV30|TRBJ2-2|many|-
CAWNSMDTGELFF
TGTGCCTGGAACAGTATGGACACCGGGGAGCTGTTTTTT
>TRBV4-1|TRBJ2-2|many|-
CASRKGGTDTGELFF
TGCGCCAGCAGAAAAGGGGGGACGGACACCGGGGAGCTGTTTTTT
>TRBV7-3|TRBJ2-5|many|-
CASSSSGTRETQYF
TGTGCCAGCAGCTCCTCCGGGACGAGGGAGACCCAGTACTTC
>TRBV29-1|TRBJ2-2|-|-
CSSVGDGLGPLFF
TGCAGCAGCGTAGGGGACGGCTTAGGACCGCTGTTTTTT
>TRBV7-3|TRBJ2-1|many|-
CASSPSGTRNNEQFF
TGTGCCAGCAGCCCCAGTGGGACACGAAATAATGAGCAGTTCTTC
>TRBV30|TRBJ2-2|many|-
CAWSVGNTGELFF
TGTGCCTGGAGTGTAGGGAACACCGGGGAGCTGTTTTTT
>TRBV6-5|TRBJ2-5|many|-
CASSHSSWETQYF
TGTGCCAGCAGTCACTCGTCTTGGGAGACCCAGTACTTC
>TRBV12-3/TRBV12-4|TRBJ2-5|-|-
CASSLQRQGTQHF
TGTGCCAGCAGTTTACAGCGGCAAGGGACCCAGCACTTC
>TRBV7-2|TRBJ1-2|-|TRBD1
CASSSPGQENYGYTF
TGTGCCAGCAGCTCGCCGGGACAGGAGAACTATGGCTACACCTTC
>TRBV6-1|TRBJ1-4|many|-
CASSGYDRSQLVNEKLFF
TGTGCCAGCAGCGGATACGACAGAAGCCAGCTTGTTAATGAAAAACTGTTTTTT
>TRBV20-1|TRBJ1-6|-|-
CSASPTSGDSPLHF
TGCAGTGCTAGTCCCACTAGCGGGGATTCACCCCTCCACTTT
>TRBV19|TRBJ1-1|-|-
CATKDRDTEAFF
TGTGCAACAAAGGATAGGGACACTGAAGCTTTCTTT
>TRBV2|TRBJ1-2|many|-
CASYGGTAWGYTF
TGTGCCAGCTACGGGGGGACCGCTTGGGGCTACACCTTC
>TRBV3-1|TRBJ1-5|many|TRBD1
CASSDGQGGKPQHF
TGTGCCAGCAGCGACGGACAGGGGGGTAAGCCCCAGCATTTT
>TRBV6-6|TRBJ2-5|many|TRBD1
CASSHSDRGPQETQYF
TGTGCCAGCAGTCATTCAGACAGGGGCCCTCAAGAGACCCAGTACTTC